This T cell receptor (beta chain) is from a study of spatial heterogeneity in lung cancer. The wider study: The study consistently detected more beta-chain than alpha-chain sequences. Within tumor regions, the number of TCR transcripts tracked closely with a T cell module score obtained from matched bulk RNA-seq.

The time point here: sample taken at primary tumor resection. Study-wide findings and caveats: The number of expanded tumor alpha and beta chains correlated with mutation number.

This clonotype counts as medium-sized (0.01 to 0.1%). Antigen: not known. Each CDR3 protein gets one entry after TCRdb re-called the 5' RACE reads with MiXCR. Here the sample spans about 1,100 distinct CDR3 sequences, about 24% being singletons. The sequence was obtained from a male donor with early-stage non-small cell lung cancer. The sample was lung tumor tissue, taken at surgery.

The CDR3 here is CASRRQGFWSRETQYF. The CDR3 DNA reads TGTGCCAGCAGAAGACAGGGTTTCTGGTCTAGGGAGACCCAGTACTTC. This chain joins TRBV6-5 and TRBJ2-5, with 7 bases matching TRBD1. The CDR3 runs to 16 residues. Germline CDR1 is MNHEY and CDR2 is SVGAGI. V shed 6 bases, J shed 5 bases, and the junction held 15 bases outside the gene matches.